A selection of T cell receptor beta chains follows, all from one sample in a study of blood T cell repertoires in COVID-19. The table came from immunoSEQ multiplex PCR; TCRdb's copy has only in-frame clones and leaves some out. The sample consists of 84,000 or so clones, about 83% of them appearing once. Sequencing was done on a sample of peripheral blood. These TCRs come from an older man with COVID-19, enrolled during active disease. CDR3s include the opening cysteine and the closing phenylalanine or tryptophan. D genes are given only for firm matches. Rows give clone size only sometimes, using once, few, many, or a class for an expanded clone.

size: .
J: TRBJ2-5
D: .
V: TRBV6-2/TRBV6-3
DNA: TGTGCCAGCAGTGCCCTGACAGTAACCCAGTACTTC
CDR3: CASSALTVTQYF

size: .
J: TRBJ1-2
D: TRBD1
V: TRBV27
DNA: TGTGCCAGCAGTTTACTACCTCCGGGACAGGCGTCTTATGGCTACACCTTC
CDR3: CASSLLPPGQASYGYTF

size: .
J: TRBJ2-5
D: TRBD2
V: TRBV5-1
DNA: TGCGCCAGCAGCGTAAGCGTCGGGACTAGCGGCCCGGGGGCCCAGTACTTC
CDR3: CASSVSVGTSGPGAQYF

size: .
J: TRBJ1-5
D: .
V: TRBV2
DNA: TGTGCCAGCAATCCCGGGGGGAACAATCAGCCCCAGCATTTT
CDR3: CASNPGGNNQPQHF

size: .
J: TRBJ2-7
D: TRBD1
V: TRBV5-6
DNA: TGTGCCAGCAGCTGGGGACAGTCTACCTACGAGCAGTACTTC
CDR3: CASSWGQSTYEQYF

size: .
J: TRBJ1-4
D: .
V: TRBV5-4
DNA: TGTGCCAGCAGCTTTGGAAGTAGCGCTAATGAAAAACTGTTTTTT
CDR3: CASSFGSSANEKLFF

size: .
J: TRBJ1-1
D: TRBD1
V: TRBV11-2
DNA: TGTGCCAGCAGCCAATCCAGGGGGCGGAACACTGAAGCTTTCTTT
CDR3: CASSQSRGRNTEAFF

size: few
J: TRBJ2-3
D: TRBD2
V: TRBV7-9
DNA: TGTGCCAGCAGCCCCCTCGCGACTAGCGGGAGGTTTAGCACAGATACGCAGTATTTT
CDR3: CASSPLATSGRFSTDTQYF

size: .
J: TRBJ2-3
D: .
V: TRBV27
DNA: TGTGCCAGCAGTTTTAAGTTAGCAGACACAGATACGCAGTATTTT
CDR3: CASSFKLADTDTQYF

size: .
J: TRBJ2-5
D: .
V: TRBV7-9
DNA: TGTGCCAGCAGCTTAGAGATAGTCGCAGAGACCCAGTACTTC
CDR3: CASSLEIVAETQYF

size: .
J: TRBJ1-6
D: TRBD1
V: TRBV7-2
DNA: TGTGCCAGCAGCTTACGGGGACAGGGGGCTGGTAATTCACCCCTCCACTTT
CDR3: CASSLRGQGAGNSPLHF

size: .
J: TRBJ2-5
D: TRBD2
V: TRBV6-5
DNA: TGTGCCAGCATAACGGGGGGGACCCAAGAGACCCAGTACTTC
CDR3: CASITGGTQETQYF

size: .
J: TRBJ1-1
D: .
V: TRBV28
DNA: TGTGCCAGCAGGACACTTAACACTGAAGCTTTCTTT
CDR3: CASRTLNTEAFF

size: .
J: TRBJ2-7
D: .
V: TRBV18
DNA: TGTGCCAGCTCACCAAGACCGGGTTACGAGCAGTACTTC
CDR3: CASSPRPGYEQYF

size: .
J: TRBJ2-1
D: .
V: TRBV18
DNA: TGTGCCAGCTCACCACCGAATAGCGGATTTTACAATGAGCAGTTCTTC
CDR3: CASSPPNSGFYNEQFF

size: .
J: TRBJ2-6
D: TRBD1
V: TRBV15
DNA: TGTGCCACCAGCAGGACCGGGACAGGGTTAGGTGGGGCCAACGTCCTGACTTTC
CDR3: CATSRTGTGLGGANVLTF

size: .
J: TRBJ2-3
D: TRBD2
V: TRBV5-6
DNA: TGTGCCAGCAGCTTGGAAGGACTAGCGGGGGATGATACGCAGTATTTT
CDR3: CASSLEGLAGDDTQYF

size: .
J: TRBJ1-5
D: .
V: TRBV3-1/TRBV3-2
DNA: TGTGCCAGCAGCCCGAGCGGGGCTAGCAATCAGCCCCAGCATTTT
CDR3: CASSPSGASNQPQHF

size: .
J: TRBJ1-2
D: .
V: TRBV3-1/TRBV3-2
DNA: TGTGCCAGCAGCCGAGGGACATCAGATGGCTACACCTTC
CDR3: CASSRGTSDGYTF

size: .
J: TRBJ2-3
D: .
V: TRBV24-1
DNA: TGTGCCACCGGGACAACTAGCACAGATACGCAGTATTTT
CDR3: CATGTTSTDTQYF

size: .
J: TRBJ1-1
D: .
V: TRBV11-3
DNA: TGTGCCAGCACCTATGGGGGGGGCCGAGGAAGCACTGAAGCTTTCTTT
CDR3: CASTYGGGRGSTEAFF

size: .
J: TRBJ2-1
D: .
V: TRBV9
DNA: TGTGCCAGCAGCCCGGGGACTCTCATTGGCAATGAGCAGTTCTTC
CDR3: CASSPGTLIGNEQFF

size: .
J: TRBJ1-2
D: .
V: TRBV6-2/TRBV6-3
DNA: TGTGCCAGCAGTTCTTCTAACTATGGCTACACCTTC
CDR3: CASSSSNYGYTF